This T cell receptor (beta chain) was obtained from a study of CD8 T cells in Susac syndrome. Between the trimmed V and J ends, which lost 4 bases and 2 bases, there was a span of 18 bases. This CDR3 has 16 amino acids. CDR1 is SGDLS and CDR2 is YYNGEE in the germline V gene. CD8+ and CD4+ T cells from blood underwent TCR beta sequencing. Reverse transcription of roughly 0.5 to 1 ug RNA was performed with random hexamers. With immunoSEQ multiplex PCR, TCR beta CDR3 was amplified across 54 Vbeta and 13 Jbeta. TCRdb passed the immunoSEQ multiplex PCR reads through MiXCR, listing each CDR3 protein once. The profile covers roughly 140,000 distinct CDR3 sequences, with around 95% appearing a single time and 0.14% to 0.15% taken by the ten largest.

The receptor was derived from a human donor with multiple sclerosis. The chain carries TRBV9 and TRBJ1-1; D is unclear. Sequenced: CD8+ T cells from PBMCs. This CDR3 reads CASSPSVGRSNTEAFF. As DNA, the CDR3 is TGTGCCAGCAGCCCCTCCGTTGGTAGGTCTAACACTGAAGCTTTCTTT.